Sequencing of this TCR beta chain was carried out in a study of blood T cells in healthy people across ages (dated by TCRdb to the mid-2010s). In the study overall: In model experiments, template switching captured about one uniquely barcoded TCR beta cDNA molecule for every two T cells. Using the same blood draw, the study looked at two additional independent replicas of 1 million unique cDNA reads for two donors, one aged 18 to 30 and the other aged 80 or older. The donors were split into four age groups: young (average 16 years), middle-aged (about 40), aged (over 55) and long-lived (over 75). Age-related changes in TCR beta repertoire diversity were measured in the study by deep sequencing normalized with unique cDNA molecular identifiers. To avoid experimental bias, donors of different ages were distributed randomly across sequencing lanes. Study-wide findings and limitations: Because the CMV infection status of the donors was unknown, age-related changes in expanded clonotypes may potentially have been confounded. The long-lived group showed more naive CD4+ T cells, fewer expanded clones and increased TCR diversity than the aged group, suggesting age selection. A strong correlation was found between observed TCR beta diversity and the percentage of naive T cells measured by flow cytometry. Estimates of total diversity from one million sequenced T cells were regarded as lower bounds and underestimates. Because profiling used bulk unsorted PBMCs, naive and antigen-experienced compartments could not be compared conclusively. Observed TCR beta diversity per million T cells fell roughly linearly with age, and a significant reduction was already apparent by age around 44.

Relative to germline, V is missing 4 bases and J is missing 6 bases, with 12 bases of the junction outside any gene match. The CDR3 numbers 16 residues from cysteine through phenylalanine. Solely the CDR3 DNA is kept, with 48 bases framed from the first base. The germline V gene yields SGHTA for CDR1 and FQGNSA for CDR2. The library was prepared using 5' RACE. The instrument given in TCRdb is Illumina HiSeq 2500. A second PCR of roughly 6 to 12 cycles was run with a J-beta primer mix and a sample-barcoded 5' primer. A unique molecular identifier was introduced onto each TCR beta cDNA molecule by a template-switch 5' adaptor carrying 12 random nucleotides. Each sample yielded at least 2.5 million CDR3-containing paired-end reads. First-strand cDNA was synthesized from all RNA with the Mint cDNA synthesis kit, primed by a TRBC-specific oligonucleotide. Following uracil-DNA glycosylase treatment, all cDNA underwent a first 18-cycle PCR with the universal primers M1SS and BC2_uni_R. The paper's processing steps were these. For normalization, 1 million high-quality reads, each with a distinct molecular identifier, were randomly selected from each sample. Reads sharing molecular identifiers were discarded rather than binned into consensus sequences. MiTCR, run with a Q25 quality threshold and the strictest error-elimination algorithm, handled CDR3 identification, clonotype clustering and error correction. A nonparametric unseen species model with Euler transformation was used to estimate lower-bound total TCR beta diversity. In TCRdb, the public reads were trimmed at Q25 with fastp and aligned with MiXCR, with productive beta chains retained. Entries are consolidated by CDR3 protein sequence, retaining the most common genes and DNA. Clone size and V and J calls follow TCRdb, not the original study. In all, the sample holds about a million distinct CDR3 sequences, and roughly half of those were seen once. The ten largest clones represent about 22% of the sample.

Points on this clonotype: Its recognized antigen is unknown. Base-call qualities are not available, and no considerably larger clone is one nucleotide away.

The donors were 40 or so Caucasian individuals from Russia, aged 6 to 90 years, who were systemically healthy. Each donor gave 8 to 10 milliliters of peripheral blood, drawn into EDTA-treated Vacutainer tubes. Ficoll-Paque density-gradient centrifugation was used to isolate PBMCs, with at least 6 million obtained per sample. Trizol reagent was used to extract total RNA from the PBMCs, yielding at least 5 micrograms per sample. Naive CD45RAhigh/CD27high T cell percentages were measured by flow cytometry on a PBMC aliquot from every donor. The sequence links TRBV7-2 to TRBJ2-3, and 8 junctional nucleotides match TRBD2. This TCR derives from a woman in her sixties or seventies in good health. What was sequenced was blood. In nucleotides, the sequence is TGTGCCAGCAGCTCCCTGAGCGGGAGTGTTAAGGATACGCAGTATTTT. This is translated as CASSSLSGSVKDTQYF. Outside the CDR3, residues come from the reference TRBV7-2 and TRBJ2-3 proteins, so the full variable domain is: GAGVSQSPSNKVTEKGKDVELRCDPISGHTALYWYRQSLGQGLEFLIYFQGNSAPDKSGLPSDRFSAERTGGSVSTLTIQRTQQEDSAVYLCASSSLSGSVKDTQYFGPGTRLTVL.